This T cell receptor (beta chain) came from a study of cytomegalovirus exposure and HLA in healthy donors. This clone occurred a few times. The PCR employed 60 Vbeta primers together with 13 Jbeta primers. Assay used: immunoSEQ multiplex PCR; TCRdb lists only in-frame clones, some missing. The table has around 150,000 clones, roughly 73% seen once. V was shortened by 4 bases and J by 1 base, with 11 bases between the two germline ends. This CDR3 has 14 amino acids. The germline gives CDR1 SQVTM, CDR2 ANQGSEA. Healthy individuals who donated bone marrow served as the donors. The V call is TRBV29-1, the J call TRBJ2-1, with a weak D call TRBD2 (6 bases). This clonotype was sampled from a woman aged 30 to 39 in good health and CMV-seronegative. Sequencing was done on a sample of PBMCs. CDR3 coding DNA: TGCAGCGTTGCCGGGAGTCGATCCTACAATGAGCAGTTCTTC. This encodes CSVAGSRSYNEQFF.